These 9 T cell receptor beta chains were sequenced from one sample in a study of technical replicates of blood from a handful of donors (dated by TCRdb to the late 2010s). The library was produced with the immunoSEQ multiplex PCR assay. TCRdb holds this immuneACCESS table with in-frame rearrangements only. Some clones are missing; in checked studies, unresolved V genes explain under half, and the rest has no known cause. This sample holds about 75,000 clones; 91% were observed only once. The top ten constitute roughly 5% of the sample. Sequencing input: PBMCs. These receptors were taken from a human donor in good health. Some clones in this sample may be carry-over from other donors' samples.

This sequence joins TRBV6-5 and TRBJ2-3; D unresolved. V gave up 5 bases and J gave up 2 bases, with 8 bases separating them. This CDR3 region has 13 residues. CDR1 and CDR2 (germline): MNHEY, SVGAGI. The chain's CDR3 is CASSAQDTDTQYF. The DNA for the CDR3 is TGTGCCAGCAGTGCCCAGGACACAGATACGCAGTATTTT.

The CDR3 DNA sequence: TGTGCCAGCACCCCGGGTCCTAAAATTACTAATGAAAAACTGTTTTTT. Its protein product is CASTPGPKITNEKLFF. The chain has TRBV2 and TRBJ1-4; D uncertain. The CDR3 has 16 residues. Trimming removed 7 bases at V and 2 bases at J, with 17 bases between. The germline gives CDR1 SNHLY, CDR2 FYNNEI.

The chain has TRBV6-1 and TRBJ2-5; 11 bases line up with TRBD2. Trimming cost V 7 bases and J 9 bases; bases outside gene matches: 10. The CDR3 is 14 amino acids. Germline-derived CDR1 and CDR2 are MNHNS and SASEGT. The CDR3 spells CASKLAGGQRAQYF. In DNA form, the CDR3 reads TGTGCCAGCAAGCTAGCGGGGGGTCAGCGGGCCCAGTACTTC.

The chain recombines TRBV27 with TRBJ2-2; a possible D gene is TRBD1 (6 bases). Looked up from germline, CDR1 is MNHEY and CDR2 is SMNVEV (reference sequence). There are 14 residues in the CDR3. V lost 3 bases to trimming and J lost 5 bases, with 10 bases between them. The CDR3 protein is CASSFQGPTGELFF. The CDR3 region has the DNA TGTGCCAGCAGTTTCCAGGGGCCGACCGGGGAGCTGTTTTTT.

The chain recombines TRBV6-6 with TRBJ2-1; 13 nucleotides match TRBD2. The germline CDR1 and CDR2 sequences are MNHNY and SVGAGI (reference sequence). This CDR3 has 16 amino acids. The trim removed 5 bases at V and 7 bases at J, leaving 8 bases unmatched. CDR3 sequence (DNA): TGTGCCAGCAGTCTGACTAGCGGGGGGATCGTGAATGAGCAGTTCTTC. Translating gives CASSLTSGGIVNEQFF.

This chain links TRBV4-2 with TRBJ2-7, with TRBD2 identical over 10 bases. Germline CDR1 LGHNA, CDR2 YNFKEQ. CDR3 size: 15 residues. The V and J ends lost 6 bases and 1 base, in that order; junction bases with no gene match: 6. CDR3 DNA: TGTGCCAGCAGTCTTACTAGCGGGGTATCCTACGAGCAGTACTTC. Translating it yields CASSLTSGVSYEQYF.

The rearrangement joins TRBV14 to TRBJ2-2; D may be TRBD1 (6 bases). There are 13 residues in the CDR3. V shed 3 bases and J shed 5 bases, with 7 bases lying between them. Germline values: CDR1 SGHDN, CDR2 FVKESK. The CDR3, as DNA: TGTGCCAGCAGCCACGGACAGACCGGGGAGCTGTTTTTT. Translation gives CASSHGQTGELFF.

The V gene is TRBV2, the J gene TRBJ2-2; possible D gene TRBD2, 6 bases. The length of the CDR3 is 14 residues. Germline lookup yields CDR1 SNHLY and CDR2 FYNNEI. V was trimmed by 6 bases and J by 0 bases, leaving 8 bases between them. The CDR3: CASRGDSNTGELFF. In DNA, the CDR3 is TGTGCCAGCAGGGGGGACTCGAACACCGGGGAGCTGTTTTTT.

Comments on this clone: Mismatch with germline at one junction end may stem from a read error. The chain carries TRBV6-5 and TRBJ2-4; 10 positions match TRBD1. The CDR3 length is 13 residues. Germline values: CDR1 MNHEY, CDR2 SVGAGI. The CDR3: CASSYQDRGFLLF. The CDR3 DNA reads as TGTGCCAGCAGTTATCAGGACAGGGGGTTTCTTCTCTTC.